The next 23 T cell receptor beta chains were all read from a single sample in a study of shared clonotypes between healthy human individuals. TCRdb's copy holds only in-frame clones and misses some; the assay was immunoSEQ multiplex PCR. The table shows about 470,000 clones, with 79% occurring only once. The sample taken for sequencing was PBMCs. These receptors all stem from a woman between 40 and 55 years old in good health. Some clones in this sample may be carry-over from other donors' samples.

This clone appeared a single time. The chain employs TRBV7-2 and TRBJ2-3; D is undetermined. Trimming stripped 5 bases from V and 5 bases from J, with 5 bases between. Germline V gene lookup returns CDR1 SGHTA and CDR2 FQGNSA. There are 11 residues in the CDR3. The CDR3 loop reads CASSRRDTQYF. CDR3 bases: TGTGCCAGCAGCCGACGAGATACGCAGTATTTT.

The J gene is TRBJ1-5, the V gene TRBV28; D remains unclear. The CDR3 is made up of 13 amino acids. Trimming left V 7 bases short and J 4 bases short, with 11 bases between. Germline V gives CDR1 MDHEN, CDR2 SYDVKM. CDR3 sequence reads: CASTMGVNQPQHF. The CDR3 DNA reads TGTGCCAGCACCATGGGAGTTAATCAGCCCCAGCATTTT.

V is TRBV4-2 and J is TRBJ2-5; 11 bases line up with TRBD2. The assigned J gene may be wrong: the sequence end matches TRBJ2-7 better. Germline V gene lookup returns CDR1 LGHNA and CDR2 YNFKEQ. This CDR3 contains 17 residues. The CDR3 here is CASSQTTSGSASYEQYF. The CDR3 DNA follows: TGTGCCAGCAGCCAAACTACTAGCGGGAGTGCCTCCTACGAGCAGTACTTC.

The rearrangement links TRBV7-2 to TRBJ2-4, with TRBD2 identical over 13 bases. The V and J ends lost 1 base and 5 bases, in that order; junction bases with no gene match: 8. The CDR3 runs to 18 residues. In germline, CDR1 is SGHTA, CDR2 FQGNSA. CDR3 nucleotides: TGTGCCAGCAGCTTAGGAGGGGGACTAGCGGGATACGAAAACATTCAGTACTTC. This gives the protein CASSLGGGLAGYENIQYF.

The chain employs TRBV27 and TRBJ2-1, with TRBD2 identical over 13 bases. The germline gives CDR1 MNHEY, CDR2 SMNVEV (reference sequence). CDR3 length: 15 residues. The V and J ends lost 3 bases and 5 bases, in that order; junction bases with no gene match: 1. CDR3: CASSFGLAGDNEQFF. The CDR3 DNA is TGTGCCAGCAGTTTCGGACTAGCGGGAGACAATGAGCAGTTCTTC.

CDR3 bases: TGCAGCGTTGCCCCGGGACAGGGAGTCGGCGAGCAGTACTTC. Amino acids: CSVAPGQGVGEQYF. V and J are TRBV29-1 and TRBJ2-5, with 9 bases fitting TRBD1. The J call may be wrong; the DNA end is better matched by TRBJ2-7. Looked up from germline, CDR1 is SQVTM and CDR2 is ANQGSEA. The CDR3 length is 14 residues.

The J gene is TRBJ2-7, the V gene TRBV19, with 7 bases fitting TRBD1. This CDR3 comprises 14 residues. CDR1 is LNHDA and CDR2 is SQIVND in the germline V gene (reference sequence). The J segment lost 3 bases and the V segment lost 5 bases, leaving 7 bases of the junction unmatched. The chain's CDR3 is CASSPFRDSYEQYF. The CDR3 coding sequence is TGTGCCAGTAGTCCTTTCCGGGACAGCTACGAGCAGTACTTC.

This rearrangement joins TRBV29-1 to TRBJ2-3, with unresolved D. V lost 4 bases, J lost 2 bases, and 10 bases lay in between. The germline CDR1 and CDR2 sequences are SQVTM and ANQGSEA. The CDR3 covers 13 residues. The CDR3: CSVVRPDTDTQYF. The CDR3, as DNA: TGCAGCGTTGTTCGCCCGGACACAGATACGCAGTATTTT.

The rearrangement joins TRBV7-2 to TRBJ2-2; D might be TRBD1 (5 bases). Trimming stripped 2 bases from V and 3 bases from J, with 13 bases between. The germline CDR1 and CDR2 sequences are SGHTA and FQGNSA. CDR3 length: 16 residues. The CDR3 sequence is CASSLNPGRDTGELFF. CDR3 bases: TGTGCCAGCAGCTTAAACCCAGGCAGGGACACCGGGGAGCTGTTTTTT.

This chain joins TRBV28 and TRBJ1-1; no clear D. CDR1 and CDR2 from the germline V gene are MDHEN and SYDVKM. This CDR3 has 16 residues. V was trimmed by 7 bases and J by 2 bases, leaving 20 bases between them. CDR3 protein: CASKRDPGRGNTEAFF. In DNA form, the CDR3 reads TGTGCCAGCAAACGAGACCCTGGACGGGGTAACACTGAAGCTTTCTTT.

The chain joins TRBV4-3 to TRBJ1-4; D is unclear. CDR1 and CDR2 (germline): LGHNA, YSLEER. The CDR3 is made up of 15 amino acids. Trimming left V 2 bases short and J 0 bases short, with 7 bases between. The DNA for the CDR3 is TGCGCCAGCAGCCAACATTCCGCAACTAATGAAAAACTGTTTTTT. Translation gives CASSQHSATNEKLFF.

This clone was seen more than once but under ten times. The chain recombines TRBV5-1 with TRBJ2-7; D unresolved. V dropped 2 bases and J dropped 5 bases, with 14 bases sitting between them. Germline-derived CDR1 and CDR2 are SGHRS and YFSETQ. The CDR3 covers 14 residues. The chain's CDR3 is CASSLRSGNDEQYF. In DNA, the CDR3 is TGCGCCAGCAGCTTACGGTCTGGTAACGACGAGCAGTACTTC.

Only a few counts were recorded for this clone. The CDR3 spells CASSRGRGTVGYTF. DNA for the CDR3: TGTGCCAGCAGCCGTGGCAGGGGGACCGTCGGCTACACCTTC. The J gene is TRBJ1-2, the V gene TRBV6-5; TRBD1 matches at 7 bases. The V segment lost 6 bases and the J segment 8 bases; nucleotides outside the gene matches: 12. The germline CDR1 and CDR2 sequences are MNHEY and SVGAGI. This CDR3 region has 14 residues.

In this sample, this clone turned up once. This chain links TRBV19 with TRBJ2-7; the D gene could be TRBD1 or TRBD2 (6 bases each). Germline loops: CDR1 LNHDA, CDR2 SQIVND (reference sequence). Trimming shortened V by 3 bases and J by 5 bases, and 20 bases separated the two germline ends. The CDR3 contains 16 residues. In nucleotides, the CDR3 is TGTGCCAGTAGTATCCCCCCGGGGGCAGGGCCCCACGAGCAGTACTTC. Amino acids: CASSIPPGAGPHEQYF.

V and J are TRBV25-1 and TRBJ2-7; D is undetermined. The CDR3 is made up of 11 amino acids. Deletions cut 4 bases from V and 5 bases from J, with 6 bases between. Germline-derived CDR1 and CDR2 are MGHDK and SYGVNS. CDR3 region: CASSVHNEQYF. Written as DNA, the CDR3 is TGTGCCAGCAGTGTACACAACGAGCAGTACTTC.

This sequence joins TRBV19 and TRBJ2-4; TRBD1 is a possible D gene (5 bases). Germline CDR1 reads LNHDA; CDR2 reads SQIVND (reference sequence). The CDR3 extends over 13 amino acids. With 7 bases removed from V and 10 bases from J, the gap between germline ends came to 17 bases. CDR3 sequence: CASTAAGFRIQYF. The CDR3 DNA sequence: TGTGCCAGTACCGCAGCAGGGTTTAGGATTCAGTACTTC.

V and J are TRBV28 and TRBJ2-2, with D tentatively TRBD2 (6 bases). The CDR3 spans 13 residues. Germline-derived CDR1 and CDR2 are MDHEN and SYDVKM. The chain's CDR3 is CAVADANTGELFF. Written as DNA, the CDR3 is TGTGCGGTAGCGGACGCGAACACCGGGGAGCTGTTTTTT. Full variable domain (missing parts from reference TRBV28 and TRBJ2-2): DVKVTQSSRYLVKRTGEKVFLECVQDMDHENMFWYRQDPGLGLRLIYFSYDVKMKEKGDIPEGYSVSREKKERFSLILESASTNQTSMYLCAVADANTGELFFGEGSRLTVL.

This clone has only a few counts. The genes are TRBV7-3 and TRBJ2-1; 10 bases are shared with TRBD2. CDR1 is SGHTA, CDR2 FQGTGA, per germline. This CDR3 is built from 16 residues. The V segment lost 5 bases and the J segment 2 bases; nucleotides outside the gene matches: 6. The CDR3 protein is CASSPWTSGAYNEQFF. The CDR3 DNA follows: TGTGCCAGCAGCCCTTGGACTAGCGGAGCCTACAATGAGCAGTTCTTC.

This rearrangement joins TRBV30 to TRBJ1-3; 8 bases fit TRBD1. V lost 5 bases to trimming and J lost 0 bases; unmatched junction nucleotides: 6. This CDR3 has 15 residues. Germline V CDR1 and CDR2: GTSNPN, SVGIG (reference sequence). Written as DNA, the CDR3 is TGTGCCTGGGCAGGGGGCTTAATCTCTGGAAACACCATATATTTT. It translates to CAWAGGLISGNTIYF.

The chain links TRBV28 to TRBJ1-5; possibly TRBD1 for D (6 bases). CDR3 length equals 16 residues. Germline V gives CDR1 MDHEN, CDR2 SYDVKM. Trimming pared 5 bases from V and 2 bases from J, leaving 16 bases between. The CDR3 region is CASSIGGNRRNQPQHF. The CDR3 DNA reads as TGTGCCAGCAGTATAGGGGGGAATAGGCGCAATCAGCCCCAGCATTTT. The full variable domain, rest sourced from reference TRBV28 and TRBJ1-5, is DVKVTQSSRYLVKRTGEKVFLECVQDMDHENMFWYRQDPGLGLRLIYFSYDVKMKEKGDIPEGYSVSREKKERFSLILESASTNQTSMYLCASSIGGNRRNQPQHFGDGTRLSIL.

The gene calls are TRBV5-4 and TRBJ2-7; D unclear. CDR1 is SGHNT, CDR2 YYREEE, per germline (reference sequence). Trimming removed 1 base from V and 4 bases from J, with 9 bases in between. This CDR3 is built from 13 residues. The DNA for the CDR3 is TGTGCCAGCAGCTTGACTCCGAGATACGAGCAGTACTTC. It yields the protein CASSLTPRYEQYF.

CDR3 in DNA: TGTGCCAGCAGCTTAGTCGGGATTGAAGCTTTCTTT. Amino acid sequence: CASSLVGIEAFF. The rearrangement uses TRBV11-2 and TRBJ1-1, with D uncertain. This CDR3 region has 12 residues. V lost 1 base and J lost 7, with 7 bases in between. Germline CDR1 is SGHAT and CDR2 is FQNNGV.

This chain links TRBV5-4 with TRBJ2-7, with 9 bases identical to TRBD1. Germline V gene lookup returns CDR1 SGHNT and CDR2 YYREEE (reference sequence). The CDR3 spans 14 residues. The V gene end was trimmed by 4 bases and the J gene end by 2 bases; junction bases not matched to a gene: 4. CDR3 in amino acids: CASSLDRGPYEQYF. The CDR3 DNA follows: TGTGCCAGCAGCCTGGACAGGGGACCCTACGAGCAGTACTTC.